A single sample is the source of the 6 T cell receptor beta chains below, sequenced in a study of post-analysis software for immune sequencing data. Unique molecular identifiers were built into the TCR beta cDNA libraries. Using its own MiXCR run on the PCR reads, TCRdb lists one record per CDR3 protein. The profile shows 150,000 to 200,000 distinct CDR3 sequences, around 34% of them singletons. The sequencing here drew on blood, taken after autologous hematopoietic stem cell transplantation. These receptors were taken from a girl aged 10 to 17 with multiple sclerosis.

This chain connects TRBV10-3 to TRBJ1-1; D is uncertain. Germline V lookup: CDR1 ENHRY, CDR2 SYGVKD. The CDR3 is made up of 12 amino acids. Trimming took off 6 bases at V and 0 bases at J, with 5 bases between the two ends. The CDR3 reads CAIRALNTEAFF. The CDR3 bases are TGTGCCATCAGGGCCCTGAACACTGAAGCTTTCTTT.

The chain recombines TRBV11-2 with TRBJ1-4; D unresolved. The CDR3 sequence is 14 residues long. Germline loops: CDR1 SGHAT, CDR2 FQNNGV. Trimming removed 2 bases at V and 11 bases at J, with 15 bases between. CDR3 protein: CASSLPRSAPKLFF. The CDR3 nucleotides are TGTGCCAGCAGCTTACCCAGATCGGCCCCGAAACTGTTTTTT.

This clonotype was observed many times. This chain links TRBV24-1 with TRBJ2-1; 8 bases agree with TRBD1. The V segment lost 4 bases and the J segment 2 bases; nucleotides outside the gene matches: 24. The CDR3 covers 22 residues. Germline-derived CDR1 and CDR2 are KGHDR and SFDVKD. CDR3 DNA: TGTGCCACCAGTGAAGTTCCCAGGGGGCTAACTCGGGGCCTAAGACCCTACAATGAGCAGTTCTTC. Translating it yields CATSEVPRGLTRGLRPYNEQFF.

This clonotype was seen many times. J is TRBJ1-2 and V is TRBV7-2; D is unresolved. Germline loops: CDR1 SGHTA, CDR2 FQGNSA. Trimming removed 1 base at V and 0 bases at J, with 12 bases between. The CDR3 is made up of 16 amino acids. The CDR3 nucleotides are TGTGCCAGCAGCTTAGGTGTTGCTAGAGCTAACTATGGCTACACCTTC. Translated, it gives CASSLGVARANYGYTF.

This chain joins TRBV6-2 or TRBV6-3 and TRBJ2-1; TRBD2 matches 12 bases. CDR3 length equals 18 residues. Trimming removed 2 bases from V and 4 bases from J; junction bases left unmatched: 9. Germline V lookup: CDR1 MNHEY, CDR2 SVGEGT. The CDR3 sequence is CASSYPLAGGPLYNEQFF. DNA of the CDR3: TGTGCCAGCAGTTACCCGCTAGCGGGGGGGCCCTTGTACAATGAGCAGTTCTTC.

V gene TRBV29-1 combines with J gene TRBJ1-1; TRBD1 matches 8 bases. The V gene end was trimmed by 7 bases and the J gene end by 2 bases; junction bases not matched to a gene: 9. This CDR3 is 14 amino acids long. Germline V gene sequence: CDR1 SQVTM, CDR2 ANQGSEA. The CDR3 DNA sequence: TGCAGCGGGGCAGGGGGCGCGAGAAACACTGAAGCTTTCTTT. Amino acid sequence: CSGAGGARNTEAFF.